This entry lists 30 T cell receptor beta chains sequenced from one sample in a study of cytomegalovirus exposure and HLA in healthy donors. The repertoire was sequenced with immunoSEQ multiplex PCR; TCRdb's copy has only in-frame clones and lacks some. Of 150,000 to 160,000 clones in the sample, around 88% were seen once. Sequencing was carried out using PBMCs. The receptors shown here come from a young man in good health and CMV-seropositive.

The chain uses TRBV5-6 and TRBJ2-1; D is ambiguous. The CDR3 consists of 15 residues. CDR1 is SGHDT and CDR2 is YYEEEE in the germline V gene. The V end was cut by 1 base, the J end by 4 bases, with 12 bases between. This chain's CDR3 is CASSLSESLYNEQFF. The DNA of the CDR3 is TGTGCCAGCAGCTTGTCAGAATCCTTATACAATGAGCAGTTCTTC.

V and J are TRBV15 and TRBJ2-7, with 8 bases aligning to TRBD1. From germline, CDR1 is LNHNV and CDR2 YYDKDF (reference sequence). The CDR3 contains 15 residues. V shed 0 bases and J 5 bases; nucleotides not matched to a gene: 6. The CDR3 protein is CATSRDDRGTHEQYF. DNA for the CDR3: TGTGCCACCAGCAGAGATGACAGGGGAACCCACGAGCAGTACTTC.

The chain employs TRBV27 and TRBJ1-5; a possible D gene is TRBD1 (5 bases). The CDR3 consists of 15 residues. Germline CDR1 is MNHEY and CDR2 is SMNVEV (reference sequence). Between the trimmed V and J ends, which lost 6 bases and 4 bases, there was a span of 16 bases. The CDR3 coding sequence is TGTGCCAGCAGCCACGGGGGTACTAGTAATCAGCCCCAGCATTTT. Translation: CASSHGGTSNQPQHF.

CDR3 coding DNA: TGTGCCAGCAGCGCCCTTTCCTCCGGGAGAGAGCAGTTCTTC. Its protein product is CASSALSSGREQFF. The chain is built from TRBV7-7 and TRBJ2-1; possible D gene TRBD2, 6 bases. This CDR3 comprises 14 residues. Germline loops: CDR1 SSHAT, CDR2 FNYEAQ (reference sequence). Trimming stripped 5 bases from V and 10 bases from J, with 18 bases between. Full variable domain (rest looked up from reference TRBV7-7 and TRBJ2-1): GAGVSQSPRYKVTKRGQDVTLRCDPISSHATLYWYQQALGQGPEFLTYFNYEAQPDKSGLPSDRFSAERPEGSISTLTIQRTEQRDSAMYRCASSALSSGREQFFGPGTRLTVL.

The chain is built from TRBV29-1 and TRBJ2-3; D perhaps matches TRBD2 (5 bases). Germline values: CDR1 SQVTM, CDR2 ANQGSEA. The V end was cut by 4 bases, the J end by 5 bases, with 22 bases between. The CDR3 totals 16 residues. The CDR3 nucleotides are TGCAGCGTTGTGGAAGGGAGCTCTAGTCCACAAGATACGCAGTATTTT. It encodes CSVVEGSSSPQDTQYF.

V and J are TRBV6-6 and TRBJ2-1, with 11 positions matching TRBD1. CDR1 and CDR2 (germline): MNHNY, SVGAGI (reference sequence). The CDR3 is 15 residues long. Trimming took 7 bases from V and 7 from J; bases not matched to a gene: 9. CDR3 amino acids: CASMQGTGGYNEQFF. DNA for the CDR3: TGTGCCAGCATGCAAGGGACAGGGGGTTATAATGAGCAGTTCTTC.

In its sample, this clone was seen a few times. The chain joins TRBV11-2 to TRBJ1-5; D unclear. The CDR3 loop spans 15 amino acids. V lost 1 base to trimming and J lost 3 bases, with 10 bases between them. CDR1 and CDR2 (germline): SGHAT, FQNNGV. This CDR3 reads CASSLGGNYNQPQHF. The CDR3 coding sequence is TGTGCCAGCAGCTTAGGAGGGAACTACAATCAGCCCCAGCATTTT.

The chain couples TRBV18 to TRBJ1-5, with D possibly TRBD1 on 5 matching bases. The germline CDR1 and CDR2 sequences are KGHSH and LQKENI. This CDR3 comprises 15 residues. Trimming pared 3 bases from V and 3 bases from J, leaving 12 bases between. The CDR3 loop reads CASSPRREANQPQHF. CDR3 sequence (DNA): TGTGCCAGCTCACCTCGCAGGGAGGCCAATCAGCCCCAGCATTTT.

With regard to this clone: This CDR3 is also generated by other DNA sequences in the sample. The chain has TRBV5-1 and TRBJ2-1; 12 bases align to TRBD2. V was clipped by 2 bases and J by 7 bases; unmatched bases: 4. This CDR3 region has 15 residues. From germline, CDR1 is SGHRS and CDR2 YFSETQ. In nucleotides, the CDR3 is TGCGCCAGCAGCTTTACTAGCGGGGGGAGGAATGAGCAGTTCTTC. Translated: CASSFTSGGRNEQFF.

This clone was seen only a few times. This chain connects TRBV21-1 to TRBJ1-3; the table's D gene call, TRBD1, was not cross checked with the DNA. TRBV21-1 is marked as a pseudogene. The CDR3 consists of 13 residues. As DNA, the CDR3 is TGTGCCAGGGGGGCCAGCTCTGGAAACACCATATATTTT. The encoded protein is CARGASSGNTIYF.

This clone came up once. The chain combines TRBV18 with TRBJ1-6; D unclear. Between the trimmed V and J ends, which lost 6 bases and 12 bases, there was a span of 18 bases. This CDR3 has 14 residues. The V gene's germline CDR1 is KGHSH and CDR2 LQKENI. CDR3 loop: CASSPGFQNKPLHF. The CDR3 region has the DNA TGTGCCAGCTCGCCGGGATTCCAGAACAAACCCCTCCACTTT.

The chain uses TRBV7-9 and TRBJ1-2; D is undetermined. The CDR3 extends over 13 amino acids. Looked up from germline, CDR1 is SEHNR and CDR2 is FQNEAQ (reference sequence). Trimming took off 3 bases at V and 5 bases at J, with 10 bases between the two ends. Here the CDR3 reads CASSLGSSYGYTF. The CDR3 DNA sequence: TGTGCCAGCAGCTTGGGTAGCTCGTATGGCTACACCTTC.

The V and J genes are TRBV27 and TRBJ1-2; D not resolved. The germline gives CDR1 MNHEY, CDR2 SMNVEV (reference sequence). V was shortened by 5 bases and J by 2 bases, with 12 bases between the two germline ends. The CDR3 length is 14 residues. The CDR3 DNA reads TGTGCCAGCAGTCCTGCCAGGTGGAACTATGGCTACACCTTC. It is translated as CASSPARWNYGYTF.

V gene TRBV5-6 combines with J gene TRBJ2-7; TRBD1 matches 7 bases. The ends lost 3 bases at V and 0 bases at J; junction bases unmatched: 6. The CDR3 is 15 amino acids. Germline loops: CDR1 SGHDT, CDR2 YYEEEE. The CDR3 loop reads CASSWGGTVSYEQYF. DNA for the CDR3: TGTGCCAGCAGCTGGGGTGGGACAGTCTCCTACGAGCAGTACTTC.

The CDR3: CSVEGLAGEGYEQYF. In nucleotides, the CDR3 is TGCAGCGTTGAAGGGTTGGCAGGGGAGGGTTACGAGCAGTACTTC. The chain joins TRBV29-1 to TRBJ2-7; a weak D match, TRBD2 (7 bases). The CDR3 length is 15 residues. Germline CDR1 reads SQVTM; CDR2 reads ANQGSEA. V was cut by 1 base and J by 4 bases, with 17 bases left in between.

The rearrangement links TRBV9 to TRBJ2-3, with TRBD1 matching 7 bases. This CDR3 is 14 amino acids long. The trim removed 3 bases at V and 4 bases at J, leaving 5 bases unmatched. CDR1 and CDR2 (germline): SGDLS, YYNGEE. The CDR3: CASSAWDSADTQYF. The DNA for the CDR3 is TGTGCCAGCAGCGCGTGGGACAGTGCAGATACGCAGTATTTT.

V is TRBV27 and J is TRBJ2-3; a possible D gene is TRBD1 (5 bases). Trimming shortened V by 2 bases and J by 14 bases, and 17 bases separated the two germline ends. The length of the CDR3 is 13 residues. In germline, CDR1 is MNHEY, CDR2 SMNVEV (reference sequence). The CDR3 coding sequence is TGTGCCAGCAGTTTAATTGGGGCACGTCTCCCGTATTTT. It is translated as CASSLIGARLPYF.

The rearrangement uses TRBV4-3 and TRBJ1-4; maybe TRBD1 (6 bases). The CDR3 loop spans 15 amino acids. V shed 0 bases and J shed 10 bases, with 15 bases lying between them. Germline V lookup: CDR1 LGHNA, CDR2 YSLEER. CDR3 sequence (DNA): TGCGCCAGCAGCCAAGAGTCACAGGAAGGGGGAAAACTGTTTTTT. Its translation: CASSQESQEGGKLFF.

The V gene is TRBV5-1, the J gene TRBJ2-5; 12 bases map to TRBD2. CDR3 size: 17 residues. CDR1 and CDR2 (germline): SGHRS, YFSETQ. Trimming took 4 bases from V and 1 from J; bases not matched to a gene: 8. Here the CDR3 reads CASSTLLAGGLQETQYF. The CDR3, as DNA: TGCGCCAGCAGCACGTTACTAGCGGGGGGCCTCCAAGAGACCCAGTACTTC.

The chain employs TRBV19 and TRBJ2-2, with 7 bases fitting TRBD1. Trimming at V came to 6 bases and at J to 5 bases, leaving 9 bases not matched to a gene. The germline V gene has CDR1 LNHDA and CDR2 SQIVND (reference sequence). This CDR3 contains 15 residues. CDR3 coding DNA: TGTGCCAGTAGGAATCGGGACAGCTCTACCGGGGAGCTGTTTTTT. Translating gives CASRNRDSSTGELFF.

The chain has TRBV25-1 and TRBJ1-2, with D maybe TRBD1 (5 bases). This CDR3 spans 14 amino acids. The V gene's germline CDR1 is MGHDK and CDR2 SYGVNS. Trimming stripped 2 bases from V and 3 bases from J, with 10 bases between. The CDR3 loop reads CASSEGSGYYGYTF. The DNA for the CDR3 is TGTGCCAGCAGTGAAGGATCAGGGTACTATGGCTACACCTTC.

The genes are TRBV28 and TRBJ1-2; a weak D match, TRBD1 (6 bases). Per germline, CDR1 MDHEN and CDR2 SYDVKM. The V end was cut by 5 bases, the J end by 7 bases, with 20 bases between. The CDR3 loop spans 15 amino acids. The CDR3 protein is CASSPPGHFVGGYTF. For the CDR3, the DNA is TGTGCCAGCAGTCCCCCGGGACACTTCGTTGGTGGCTACACCTTC.

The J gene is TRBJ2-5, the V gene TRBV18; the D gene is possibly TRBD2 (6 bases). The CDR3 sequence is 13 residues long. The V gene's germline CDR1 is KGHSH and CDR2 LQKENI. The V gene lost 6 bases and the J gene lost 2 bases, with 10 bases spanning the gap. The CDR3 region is CASSHGTQETQYF. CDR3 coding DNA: TGTGCCAGCTCCCATGGGACTCAAGAGACCCAGTACTTC.

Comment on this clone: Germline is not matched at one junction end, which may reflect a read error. The CDR3, as DNA: TGCGCCAGCAGCGAGGGGGCTAACAGCGGGGAGCTGTTTTTT. Amino acids: CASSEGANSGELFF. This sequence joins TRBV4-1 and TRBJ2-2, with TRBD1 matching 7 bases. Germline loops: CDR1 MGHRA, CDR2 YSYEKL. The CDR3 is 14 amino acids.

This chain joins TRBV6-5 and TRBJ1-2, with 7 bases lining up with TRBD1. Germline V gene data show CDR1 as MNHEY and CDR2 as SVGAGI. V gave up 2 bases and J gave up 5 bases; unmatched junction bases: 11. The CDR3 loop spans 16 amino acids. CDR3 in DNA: TGTGCCAGCAGTTACCTGCCAACAGGGGCTGCATATGGCTACACCTTC. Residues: CASSYLPTGAAYGYTF.

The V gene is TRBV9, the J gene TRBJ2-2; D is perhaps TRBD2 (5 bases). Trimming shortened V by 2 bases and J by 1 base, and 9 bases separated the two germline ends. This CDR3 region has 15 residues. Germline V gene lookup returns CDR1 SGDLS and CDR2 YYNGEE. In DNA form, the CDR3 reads TGTGCCAGCAGCGTGCTAGCAGGGAACACCGGGGAGCTGTTTTTT. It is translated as CASSVLAGNTGELFF.

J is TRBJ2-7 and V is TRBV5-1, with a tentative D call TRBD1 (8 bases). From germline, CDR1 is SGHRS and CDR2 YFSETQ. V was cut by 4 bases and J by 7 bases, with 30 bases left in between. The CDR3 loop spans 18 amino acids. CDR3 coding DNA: TGCGCCAGCAGCGAGGGGGACTTTGCCCAGCGGGGACAGGAGGAGCAGTACTTC. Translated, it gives CASSEGDFAQRGQEEQYF. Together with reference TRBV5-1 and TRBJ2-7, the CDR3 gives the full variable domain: KAGVTQTPRYLIKTRGQQVTLSCSPISGHRSVSWYQQTPGQGLQFLFEYFSETQRNKGNFPGRFSGRQFSNSRSEMNVSTLELGDSALYLCASSEGDFAQRGQEEQYFGPGTRLTVT.

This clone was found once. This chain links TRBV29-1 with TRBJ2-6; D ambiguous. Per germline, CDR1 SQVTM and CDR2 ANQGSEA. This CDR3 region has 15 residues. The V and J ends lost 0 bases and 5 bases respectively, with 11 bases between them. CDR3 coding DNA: TGCAGCGTTGAAGAAGGTACAGATAGGGCCAACGTCCTGACTTTC. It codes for CSVEEGTDRANVLTF.

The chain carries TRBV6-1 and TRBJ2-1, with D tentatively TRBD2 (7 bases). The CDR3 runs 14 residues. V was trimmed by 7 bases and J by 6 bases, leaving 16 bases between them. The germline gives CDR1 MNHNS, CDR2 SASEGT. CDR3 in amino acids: CASIRWGGGNEQFF. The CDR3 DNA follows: TGTGCCAGCATACGCTGGGGAGGGGGCAATGAGCAGTTCTTC.

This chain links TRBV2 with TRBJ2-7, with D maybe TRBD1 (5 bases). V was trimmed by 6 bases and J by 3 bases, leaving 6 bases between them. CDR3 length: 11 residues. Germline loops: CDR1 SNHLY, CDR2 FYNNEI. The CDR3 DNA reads TGTGCCAGCAGGCAGGGCTACGAGCAGTACTTC. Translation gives CASRQGYEQYF.